These 20 T cell receptor beta chains were sequenced from one sample in a study of PD-1 blockade in classical Hodgkin lymphoma. Data came from immunoSEQ multiplex PCR; TCRdb stores just in-frame clones and leaves some out. This table has about 33,000 clones, 72% appearing once. Sample time point: cycle 4 day 1 (C4D1), after 6 weeks of nivolumab. Every patient was affected by relapse after autologous stem cell transplantation, while exposure to brentuximab vedotin was not uniform. This sample comprised peripheral blood mononuclear cells (PBMCs), obtained before the fourth cycle of nivolumab. The receptors were sampled from a human donor with classical Hodgkin lymphoma.

The V and J genes are TRBV2 and TRBJ2-7; 10 nucleotides line up with TRBD2. Per germline, CDR1 SNHLY and CDR2 FYNNEI. The ends lost 11 bases at V and 3 bases at J; junction bases unmatched: 4. There are 12 residues in the CDR3. CDR3 in DNA: TGTGCCGGTCGGACTAGCGGCTACGAGCAGTACTTC. It translates to CAGRTSGYEQYF.

This chain connects TRBV27 to TRBJ2-2; TRBD2 matches 14 bases. Germline V gene data show CDR1 as MNHEY and CDR2 as SMNVEV (reference sequence). Trimming at V came to 4 bases and at J to 7 bases, leaving 8 bases not matched to a gene. This CDR3 is 17 amino acids long. CDR3 region: CASSSTTSGGANGELFF. In nucleotides, the CDR3 is TGTGCCAGCAGTTCCACGACTAGCGGGGGGGCAAACGGGGAGCTGTTTTTT.

This clone was seen more than once but under ten times. The chain links TRBV27 to TRBJ2-7; a weak D match, TRBD2 (6 bases). V lost 4 bases to trimming and J lost 5 bases, with 21 bases between them. The CDR3 runs to 16 residues. The germline CDR1 and CDR2 sequences are MNHEY and SMNVEV (reference sequence). The CDR3 loop is CASSSPMVRGSNEQYF. CDR3 in DNA: TGTGCCAGCAGTTCCCCTATGGTGCGGGGTTCGAACGAGCAGTACTTC.

In its sample, this clone is medium-sized. This chain connects TRBV7-9 to TRBJ1-5; D is perhaps TRBD1 (6 bases). The CDR3 extends over 16 amino acids. The germline V gene has CDR1 SEHNR and CDR2 FQNEAQ (reference sequence). Between the trimmed V and J ends, which lost 5 bases and 0 bases, there was a span of 14 bases. CDR3 in DNA: TGTGCCAGCAGCCCTACAGGGATCTATAGCAATCAGCCCCAGCATTTT. This encodes CASSPTGIYSNQPQHF.

This chain links TRBV6-1 with TRBJ1-2; TRBD1 aligns across 8 bases. J lost 3 bases, V lost 6 bases, and 9 bases had no gene match. The CDR3 consists of 15 residues. Germline V gene lookup returns CDR1 MNHNS and CDR2 SASEGT. CDR3 sequence: CASSGTGFLDYGYTF. The CDR3 DNA reads TGTGCCAGCAGCGGGACAGGATTTTTAGACTATGGCTACACCTTC.

The chain carries TRBV30 and TRBJ1-5; perhaps TRBD1 as D (5 bases). CDR1 is GTSNPN, CDR2 SVGIG, per germline (reference sequence). V was pared by 1 base and J by 6 bases, with 10 bases between. This CDR3 has 13 amino acids. CDR3 residues: CAWSDRQGQPQHF. CDR3 DNA: TGTGCCTGGAGTGACAGGCAGGGTCAGCCCCAGCATTTT.

The chain uses TRBV9 and TRBJ2-7; TRBD2 agrees at 9 bases. CDR3 length equals 14 residues. V dropped 4 bases and J dropped 3; count of bases not matched to a gene: 5. In germline, CDR1 is SGDLS, CDR2 YYNGEE. The CDR3 DNA is TGTGCCAGCAGCAAAGTTAGCGGGAGCTACGAGCAGTACTTC. Amino acid sequence: CASSKVSGSYEQYF.

V and J are TRBV4-1 and TRBJ2-7, with D perhaps matching TRBD2 (6 bases). The CDR3 is 17 residues long. Germline V CDR1 and CDR2: MGHRA, YSYEKL. V lost 1 base and J 4 bases, leaving 20 bases between the germline ends. CDR3 sequence (DNA): TGCGCCAGCAGCCAAGGGGCCCCCGGGACGGAGGGTTACGAGCAGTACTTC. Translation gives CASSQGAPGTEGYEQYF.

The chain is built from TRBV11-3 and TRBJ2-1; TRBD1 might be the D (5 bases). CDR3 length equals 14 residues. Germline V gene data show CDR1 as SGHNT and CDR2 as YENEEA. V lost 0 bases and J lost 4, with 7 bases in between. This CDR3 is CASSLDGAYNEQFF. In DNA form, the CDR3 reads TGTGCCAGCAGCTTAGATGGGGCTTACAATGAGCAGTTCTTC. The entire variable domain, with the rest obtained from reference TRBV11-3 and TRBJ2-1, is as follows: EAGVVQSPRYKIIEKKQPVAFWCNPISGHNTLYWYLQNLGQGPELLIRYENEEAVDDSQLPKDRFSAERLKGVDSTLKIQPAELGDSAVYLCASSLDGAYNEQFFGPGTRLTVL.

This clone has a handful of counts. The CDR3 loop reads CASSTRDSPITNYNSPLHF. CDR3 DNA: TGTGCCAGCAGCACTAGGGACAGTCCAATTACGAACTATAATTCACCCCTCCACTTT. The genes are TRBV5-4 and TRBJ1-6; TRBD1 agrees at 7 bases. In germline, CDR1 is SGHNT, CDR2 YYREEE (reference sequence). This CDR3 contains 19 residues. V shed 4 bases and J 3 bases; nucleotides not matched to a gene: 16.

V is TRBV7-2 and J is TRBJ2-7; the match to TRBD2 covers 7 bases. This CDR3 has 16 amino acids. Germline V CDR1 and CDR2: SGHTA, FQGNSA. J was trimmed by 6 bases and V by 5 bases; bases with no gene match: 16. The CDR3 DNA reads as TGTGCCAGCAGCGCCCGACTAGCCCTGCACCTCGGCGAGCAGTACTTC. Translation: CASSARLALHLGEQYF.

This chain joins TRBV7-9 and TRBJ2-7; TRBD2 is a possible D gene (6 bases). The germline CDR1 and CDR2 sequences are SEHNR and FQNEAQ (reference sequence). Trimming took 2 bases from V and 1 from J, leaving 12 bases between them. There are 15 residues in the CDR3. The CDR3 coding sequence is TGTGCCAGCAGCTTAACCGGGGGAGAGTCCTACGAGCAGTACTTC. It specifies CASSLTGGESYEQYF.

The chain uses TRBV27 and TRBJ2-1, with D possibly matching TRBD2 (5 bases). V dropped 3 bases and J dropped 4 bases, with 7 bases sitting between them. This CDR3 contains 13 residues. Germline V CDR1 and CDR2: MNHEY, SMNVEV (reference sequence). In DNA, the CDR3 is TGTGCCAGCAGTTTTGGGGAGTACAATGAGCAGTTCTTC. This translates into CASSFGEYNEQFF.

This clone has a handful of counts. This sequence joins TRBV6-5 and TRBJ2-1; D might be TRBD2 (7 bases). CDR1 is MNHEY, CDR2 SVGAGI, per germline. Trimming stripped 2 bases from V and 6 bases from J, with 14 bases between. The CDR3 loop spans 15 amino acids. DNA of the CDR3: TGTGCCAGCAGTTACGGGGGGGGAGGGGGCAATGAGCAGTTCTTC. Its translation is CASSYGGGGGNEQFF.

This clone rates as medium-sized (0.01 to 0.1%). The chain combines TRBV7-2 with TRBJ1-2, with TRBD1 matching 10 bases. V shed 1 base, J shed 0 bases, and the junction held 2 bases outside the gene matches. CDR3 length equals 16 residues. Germline CDR1 reads SGHTA; CDR2 reads FQGNSA. As DNA, the CDR3 is TGTGCCAGCAGCTTAGGACAGGGGGCAACTAACTATGGCTACACCTTC. Translating gives CASSLGQGATNYGYTF.

The chain employs TRBV2 and TRBJ2-1; D may be TRBD1 or TRBD2 (5 bases each). Germline CDR1 reads SNHLY; CDR2 reads FYNNEI. The V and J ends lost 5 bases and 9 bases respectively, with 17 bases between them. There are 14 residues in the CDR3. CDR3 sequence (DNA): TGTGCCAGCAGTCACTCCGGGGCCCTGCCTGAGCAGTTCTTC. Protein: CASSHSGALPEQFF.

The chain uses TRBV6-5 and TRBJ2-1; TRBD2 matches at 7 bases. V lost 7 bases and J lost 2; bases outside the gene matches: 5. Germline CDR1 reads MNHEY; CDR2 reads SVGAGI. The CDR3 has 14 residues. The CDR3 protein is CASTFGTTYNEQFF. DNA for the CDR3: TGTGCCAGCACCTTCGGGACTACCTACAATGAGCAGTTCTTC.

In this sample, this clone is large. The chain joins TRBV4-3 to TRBJ1-1; D unclear. Germline CDR1 LGHNA, CDR2 YSLEER. Between the trimmed V and J ends, which lost 4 bases and 0 bases, there was a span of 9 bases. The CDR3 totals 14 residues. CDR3: CASSPSLLNTEAFF. CDR3 in DNA: TGCGCCAGCAGCCCTTCACTTCTGAACACTGAAGCTTTCTTT.

This clone was found once. The chain has TRBV10-3 and TRBJ2-7; the match to TRBD2 covers 8 bases. The CDR3 is 13 amino acids. Germline CDR1 ENHRY, CDR2 SYGVKD. Unmatched junction bases numbered 7, after V lost 8 bases and J lost 4 bases. The DNA for the CDR3 is TGTGCCATCCGCAGCGGGAGTGAATACGAGCAGTACTTC. It is translated as CAIRSGSEYEQYF.

This clone turned up a few times. The chain has TRBV6-1 and TRBJ1-1; possibly TRBD1 for D (5 bases). V shed 8 bases and J shed 6 bases, with 19 bases lying between them. This CDR3 is built from 14 residues. Per the germline V gene, CDR1 is MNHNS and CDR2 is SASEGT. The CDR3 protein is CASLERGPASEAFF. Written as DNA, the CDR3 is TGTGCCAGCTTAGAAAGGGGCCCAGCGTCTGAAGCTTTCTTT.